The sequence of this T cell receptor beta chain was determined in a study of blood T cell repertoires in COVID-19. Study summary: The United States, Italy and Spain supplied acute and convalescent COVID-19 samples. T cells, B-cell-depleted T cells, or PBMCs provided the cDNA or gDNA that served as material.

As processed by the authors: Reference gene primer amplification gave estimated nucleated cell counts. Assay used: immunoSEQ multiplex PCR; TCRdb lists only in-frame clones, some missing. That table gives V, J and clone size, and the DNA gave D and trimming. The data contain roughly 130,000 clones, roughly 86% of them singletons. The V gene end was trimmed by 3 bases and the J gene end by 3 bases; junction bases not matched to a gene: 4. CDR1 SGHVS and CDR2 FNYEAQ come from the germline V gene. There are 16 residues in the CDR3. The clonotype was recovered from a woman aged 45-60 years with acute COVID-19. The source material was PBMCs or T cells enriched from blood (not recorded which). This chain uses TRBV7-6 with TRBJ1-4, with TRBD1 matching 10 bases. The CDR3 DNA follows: TGTGCCAGCAGCTTGGGACAGGGGCCACCTAATGAAAAACTGTTTTTT. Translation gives CASSLGQGPPNEKLFF.